Each of the 11 T cell receptor beta chains below was sequenced from the same sample in a study of T cells after yellow fever vaccination. TCRdb processed the 5' RACE reads anew with MiXCR; each CDR3 protein has one entry. The table records around 350,000 distinct CDR3 sequences, about 9.9% of them present only once. Material: PBMCs, obtained on the day of the first yellow fever vaccination. These receptor sequences come from a young man who received the YFV17D yellow fever vaccine.

This clonotype was counted a few times. The chain carries TRBV5-6 and TRBJ2-7; 7 bases match TRBD1. V shed 5 bases, J shed 0 bases, and the junction held 17 bases outside the gene matches. This CDR3 is built from 18 residues. CDR1 and CDR2 (germline): SGHDT, YYEEEE. CDR3 nucleotide sequence: TGTGCCAGCAGTGCCGGGACAGAACTTCTCACCGACTCCTACGAGCAGTACTTC. Translated, it gives CASSAGTELLTDSYEQYF.

This clonotype was detected a few times. The chain recombines TRBV12-3 or TRBV12-4 with TRBJ2-4; tentative D call: TRBD1 (6 bases). This CDR3 comprises 14 residues. Deletions cut 6 bases from V and 2 bases from J, with 11 bases between. CDR3 in amino acids: CASRAGAPKNIQYF. Here the CDR3 DNA reads TGTGCCAGCAGAGCAGGGGCCCCCAAAAACATTCAGTACTTC.

The rearrangement links TRBV7-3 to TRBJ2-3; D is ambiguous. With 2 bases removed from V and 6 bases from J, the gap between germline ends came to 9 bases. Germline V CDR1 and CDR2: SGHTA, FQGTGA. This CDR3 has 13 residues. The chain's CDR3 is CASSLVGWDTQYF. CDR3 sequence (DNA): TGTGCCAGCAGCTTAGTGGGCTGGGATACGCAGTATTTT.

V gene TRBV20-1 combines with J gene TRBJ2-5; D ambiguous. The CDR3 spans 13 residues. Germline V gene sequence: CDR1 DFQATT, CDR2 SNEGSKA (reference sequence). V was cut by 1 base and J by 5 bases, with 11 bases left in between. CDR3 sequence (DNA): TGCAGTGCTAGAGGTCTCATTTGGGAGACCCAGTACTTC. The encoded protein is CSARGLIWETQYF.

This clonotype was detected ten times or more. The gene calls are TRBV5-1 and TRBJ2-7; 8 bases agree with TRBD1. CDR1 is SGHRS and CDR2 is YFSETQ in the germline V gene. V lost 7 bases and J lost 2; bases outside the gene matches: 8. The CDR3 contains 14 residues. The CDR3 reads CASEDGTGTYEQYF. The CDR3, as DNA: TGCGCCAGCGAAGATGGGACAGGAACCTACGAGCAGTACTTC.

The genes are TRBV6-5 and TRBJ2-7; 14 positions match TRBD2. V was clipped by 0 bases and J by 4 bases; unmatched bases: 2. This CDR3 contains 16 residues. Germline loops: CDR1 MNHEY, CDR2 SVGAGI. The CDR3 here is CASSYSGTSGGYEQYV. The DNA for the CDR3 is TGTGCCAGCAGTTACTCGGGGACTAGCGGGGGTTACGAGCAGTACGTC.

The chain recombines TRBV20-1 with TRBJ2-7; possibly TRBD2 for D (6 bases). Germline V gene sequence: CDR1 DFQATT, CDR2 SNEGSKA (reference sequence). The CDR3 contains 13 residues. V lost 6 bases and J lost 0, with 12 bases in between. In nucleotides, the CDR3 is TGCAGTGCCAGTGGGGGACTCTCCTACGAGCAGTACTTC. Translated: CSASGGLSYEQYF.

The gene calls are TRBV5-1 and TRBJ2-3, with D perhaps TRBD2 (6 bases). This CDR3 spans 14 amino acids. Trimming left V 2 bases short and J 6 bases short, with 13 bases between. Germline assignment: CDR1 SGHRS and CDR2 YFSETQ. DNA for the CDR3: TGCGCCAGCAGCTTTGGCAGGGAGGCGGATACGCAGTATTTT. It encodes CASSFGREADTQYF.

There are a few counts of this clonotype. The V gene is TRBV20-1, the J gene TRBJ1-4; D remains unclear. CDR3 length equals 13 residues. Trimming shortened V by 5 bases and J by 8 bases, and 15 bases separated the two germline ends. Germline-derived CDR1 and CDR2 are DFQATT and SNEGSKA (reference sequence). CDR3 nucleotides: TGCAGTGCTCCATTTCCAGGAAAGGAAAAACTGTTTTTT. It yields the protein CSAPFPGKEKLFF.

This clonotype has only a few counts. This sequence joins TRBV6-5 and TRBJ1-1, with D tentatively TRBD1 (5 bases). Per the germline V gene, CDR1 is MNHEY and CDR2 is SVGAGI. Trimming stripped 6 bases from V and 1 base from J, with 6 bases between. This CDR3 is 12 amino acids long. The CDR3 protein is CASSRANTEAFF. CDR3 in DNA: TGTGCCAGCAGCAGGGCGAACACTGAAGCTTTCTTT.

The CDR3 bases are TGCGCCAGCGGACTAGCGGGGGTCGGTGAGCAGTTCTTC. Its protein product is CASGLAGVGEQFF. The chain links TRBV10-1 to TRBJ2-1; 13 bases map to TRBD2. From germline, CDR1 is WNHNN and CDR2 SYGVQD (reference sequence). The CDR3 consists of 13 residues. V was pared by 8 bases and J by 9 bases, with 4 bases of the junction left unmatched.